This T cell receptor beta chain was captured by sequencing in a study of T cell responses to AZD1222 COVID-19 vaccine. Second-dose groups at about 4 or about 12 weeks were pooled. On this clone: No antigen is known for it.

Clones were sequenced by immunoSEQ multiplex PCR, and TCRdb holds only the in-frame ones, with some missing. Altogether 150,000 or so clones are present, 90% to 95% being singletons, with the ten largest covering roughly 0.98%. Germline V gene sequence: CDR1 ENHRY, CDR2 SYGVKD. The CDR3 has 13 amino acids. V shed 6 bases, J shed 5 bases, and the junction held 4 bases outside the gene matches. Study results and limitations: Regions 160-218 and 743-854 dominated among vaccine-associated CD4 TCRs spanning spike. Clonal diversity may have been underestimated in mostly white British donors. Repertoire sampling happened only post peak T cell response.

V is TRBV10-3 and J is TRBJ2-7, with 10 bases that match TRBD1. The TCR sequence derives from an adult who received the AZD1222 COVID-19 vaccine. The sample in question was peripheral blood, obtained 28 days after the second AZD1222 dose. The CDR3 spells CAISRDRGHEQYF. The DNA of the CDR3 is TGTGCCATCAGCCGGGACAGGGGCCACGAGCAGTACTTC.